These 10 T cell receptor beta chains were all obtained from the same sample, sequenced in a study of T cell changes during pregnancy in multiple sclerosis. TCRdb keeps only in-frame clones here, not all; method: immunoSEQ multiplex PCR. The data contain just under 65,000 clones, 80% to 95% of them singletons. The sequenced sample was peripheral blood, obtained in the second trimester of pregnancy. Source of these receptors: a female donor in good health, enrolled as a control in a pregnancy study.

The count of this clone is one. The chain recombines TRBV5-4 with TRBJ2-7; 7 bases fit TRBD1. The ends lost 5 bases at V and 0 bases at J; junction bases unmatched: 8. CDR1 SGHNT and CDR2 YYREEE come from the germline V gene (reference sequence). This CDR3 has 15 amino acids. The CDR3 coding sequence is TGTGCCAGCAGTCGCCGGGACAGAGGCTCCTACGAGCAGTACTTC. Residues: CASSRRDRGSYEQYF.

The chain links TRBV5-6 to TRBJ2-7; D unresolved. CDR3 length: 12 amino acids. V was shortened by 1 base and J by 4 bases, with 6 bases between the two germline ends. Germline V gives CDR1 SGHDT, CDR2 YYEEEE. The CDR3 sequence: CASSLNSYEQYF. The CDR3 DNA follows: TGTGCCAGCAGCTTGAACTCATACGAGCAGTACTTC.

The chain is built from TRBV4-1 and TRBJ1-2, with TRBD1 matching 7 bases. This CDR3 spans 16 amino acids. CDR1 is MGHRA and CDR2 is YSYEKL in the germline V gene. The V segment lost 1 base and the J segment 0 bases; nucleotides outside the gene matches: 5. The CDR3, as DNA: TGCGCCAGCAGCCAAGCCCGGGACAGAGCTAACTATGGCTACACCTTC. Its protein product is CASSQARDRANYGYTF.

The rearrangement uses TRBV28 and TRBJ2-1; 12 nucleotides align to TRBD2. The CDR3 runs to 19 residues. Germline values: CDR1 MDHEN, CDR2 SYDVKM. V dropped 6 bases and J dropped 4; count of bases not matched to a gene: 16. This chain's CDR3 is CASRLLLAGGPPAYNEQFF. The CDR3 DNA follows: TGTGCCAGCAGATTACTCCTAGCGGGAGGGCCCCCGGCGTACAATGAGCAGTTCTTC.

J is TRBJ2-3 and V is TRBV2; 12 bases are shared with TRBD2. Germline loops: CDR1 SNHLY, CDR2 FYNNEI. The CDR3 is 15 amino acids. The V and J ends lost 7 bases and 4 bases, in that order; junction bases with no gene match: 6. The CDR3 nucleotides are TGTGCCAGCAAACTAGCGGGGGGTCGGGCAGATACGCAGTATTTT. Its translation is CASKLAGGRADTQYF.

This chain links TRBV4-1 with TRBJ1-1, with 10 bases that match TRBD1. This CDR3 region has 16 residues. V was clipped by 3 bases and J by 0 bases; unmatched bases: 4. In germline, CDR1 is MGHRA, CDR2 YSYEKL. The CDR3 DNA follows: TGCGCCAGCAGCCAGGGGACAGGGGCTATGAACACTGAAGCTTTCTTT. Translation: CASSQGTGAMNTEAFF.

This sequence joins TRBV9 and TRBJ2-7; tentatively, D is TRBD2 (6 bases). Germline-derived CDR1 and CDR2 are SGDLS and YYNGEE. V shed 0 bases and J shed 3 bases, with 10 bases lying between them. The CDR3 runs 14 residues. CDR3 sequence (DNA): TGTGCCAGCAGCGTAGCAGGGCGGGACTACGAGCAGTACTTC. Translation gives CASSVAGRDYEQYF.

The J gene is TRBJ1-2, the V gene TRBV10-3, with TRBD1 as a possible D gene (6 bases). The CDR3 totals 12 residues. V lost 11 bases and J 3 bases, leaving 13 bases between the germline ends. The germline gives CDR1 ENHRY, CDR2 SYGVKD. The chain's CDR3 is CASKGGDYGYTF. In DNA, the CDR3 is TGTGCCTCAAAAGGGGGGGACTATGGCTACACCTTC.

The CDR3 nucleotides are TGTGCCAGTAGTGACGGGACTCACTCCTTTTGGGAGCAGTTCTTC. Protein sequence: CASSDGTHSFWEQFF. The chain carries TRBV19 and TRBJ2-1, with a weak D call TRBD2 (6 bases). CDR1 and CDR2 from the germline V gene are LNHDA and SQIVND (reference sequence). The CDR3 extends over 15 amino acids. Trimming shortened V by 5 bases and J by 10 bases, and 21 bases separated the two germline ends.

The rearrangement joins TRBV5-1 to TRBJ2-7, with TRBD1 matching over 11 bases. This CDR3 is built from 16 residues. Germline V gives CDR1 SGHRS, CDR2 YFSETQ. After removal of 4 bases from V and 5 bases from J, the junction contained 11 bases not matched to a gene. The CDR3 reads CASSLQGRTGGHEQYF. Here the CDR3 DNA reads TGCGCCAGCAGCCTACAAGGCCGGACAGGGGGCCACGAGCAGTACTTC.